These 2 T cell receptor beta chains originate from one sample sequenced in a study of cytomegalovirus exposure and HLA in healthy donors. Researchers ran the PCR with 60 Vbeta and 13 Jbeta primers. The data were produced by immunoSEQ multiplex PCR, yet TCRdb's version contains in-frame clones alone and is incomplete. Among tens of thousands of clones listed, about 85% were seen once. What was sequenced was PBMCs. The receptors here all came from a woman between 40 and 50 years old in good health and CMV-seropositive.

The V gene is TRBV4-1, the J gene TRBJ2-3, with 8 nucleotides matching TRBD2. V lost 4 bases, J lost 0 bases, and 9 bases stayed unmatched. CDR1 is MGHRA and CDR2 is YSYEKL in the germline V gene. The CDR3 contains 17 residues. CDR3 sequence (DNA): TGCGCCAGCAGCCCTTTGGGGCGGGAGGTTAGCACAGATACGCAGTATTTT. The encoded protein is CASSPLGREVSTDTQYF.

This rearrangement joins TRBV4-2 to TRBJ1-5; unclear D gene. Looked up from germline, CDR1 is LGHNA and CDR2 is YNFKEQ. The CDR3 loop spans 13 amino acids. Trimming removed 1 base at V and 7 bases at J, with 8 bases between. CDR3 sequence (DNA): TGTGCCAGCAGCCAAGTAGAGGGACAGCCCCAGCATTTT. Its protein product is CASSQVEGQPQHF.